This T cell receptor beta chain derives from a study of T cell repertoires in cytomegalovirus infection. As for the study in general: CMV epitopes used comprised recently identified HLA-C-restricted ones and well-studied HLA-B-restricted ones. Both a matching HLA type and CMV infection were indicated by public TCR beta signatures.

Study conclusions and caveats: CMV-specific TCR beta clonotypes restricted by HLA-C were the ones dominating the ex vivo response.

The count of this clonotype is one. What it recognizes is unknown. The germline V and J ends were trimmed by 4 bases and 4 bases, with 19 bases remaining between them. Germline CDR1 is LGHDT and CDR2 is YNNKEL (reference sequence). The CDR3 covers 16 residues. One entry per CDR3 protein, called by TCRdb with MiXCR from the reads. This sample yields about 770,000 distinct CDR3 sequences, of which almost 30% are seen a single time; 10% to 15% belongs to the top ten. V usage is TRBV3-1 and J usage is TRBJ1-2; perhaps TRBD1 as D (6 bases). This specimen consisted of cultured CD8+ T cells from PBMCs, obtained from culture after CMV antigen stimulation. This sequence was found in a human donor in good health (CMV status not recorded). Some clones in this sample may be carry-over from other donors' samples. Here the CDR3 DNA reads TGTGCCAGCAGCCCGACCCACAGGGTGCACTTCTATGGCTACACCTTC. Translating it yields CASSPTHRVHFYGYTF.